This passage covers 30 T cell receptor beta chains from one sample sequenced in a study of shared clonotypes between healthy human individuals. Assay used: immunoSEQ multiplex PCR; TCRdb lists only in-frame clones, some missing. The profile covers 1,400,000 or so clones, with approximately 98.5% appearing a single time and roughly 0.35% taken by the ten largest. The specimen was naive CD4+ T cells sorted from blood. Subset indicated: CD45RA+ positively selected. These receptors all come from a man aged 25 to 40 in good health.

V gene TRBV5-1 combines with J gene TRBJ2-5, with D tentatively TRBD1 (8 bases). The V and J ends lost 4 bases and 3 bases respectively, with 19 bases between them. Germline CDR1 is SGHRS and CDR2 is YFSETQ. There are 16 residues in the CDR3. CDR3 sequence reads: CASSPGAGQVEETQYF. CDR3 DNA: TGCGCCAGCAGCCCGGGAGCGGGACAGGTAGAAGAGACCCAGTACTTC.

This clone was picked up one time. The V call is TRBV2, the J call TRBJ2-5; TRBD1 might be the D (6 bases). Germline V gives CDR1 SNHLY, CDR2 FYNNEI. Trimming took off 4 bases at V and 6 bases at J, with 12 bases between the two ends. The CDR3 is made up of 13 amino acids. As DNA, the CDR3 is TGTGCCAGCAGTGCTACAGGGTTGCAGACCCAGTACTTC. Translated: CASSATGLQTQYF.

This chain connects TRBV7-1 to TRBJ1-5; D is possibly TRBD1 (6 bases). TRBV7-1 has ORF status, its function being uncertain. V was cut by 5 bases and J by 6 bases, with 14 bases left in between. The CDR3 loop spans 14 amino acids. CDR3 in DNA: TGTGCCAGCAGCCCGAACAGGGTTGGTCAGCCCCAGCATTTT. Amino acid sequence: CASSPNRVGQPQHF.

CDR3 sequence (DNA): TGCGCCAGCAGTGAGTCGAGAGGGGGCCAAATCGGACATGAGCAGTTCTTC. It translates to CASSESRGGQIGHEQFF. The V call is TRBV10-1, the J call TRBJ2-1; 7 positions agree with TRBD1. The CDR3 is made up of 17 amino acids. Per the germline V gene, CDR1 is WNHNN and CDR2 is SYGVQD (reference sequence). The ends lost 0 bases at V and 8 bases at J; junction bases unmatched: 13.

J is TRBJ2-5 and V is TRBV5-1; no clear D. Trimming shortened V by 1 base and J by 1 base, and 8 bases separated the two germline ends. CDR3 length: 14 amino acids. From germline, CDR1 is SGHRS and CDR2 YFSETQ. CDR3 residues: CASSLLRSQETQYF. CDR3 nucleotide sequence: TGCGCCAGCAGCTTGTTGCGGAGCCAAGAGACCCAGTACTTC.

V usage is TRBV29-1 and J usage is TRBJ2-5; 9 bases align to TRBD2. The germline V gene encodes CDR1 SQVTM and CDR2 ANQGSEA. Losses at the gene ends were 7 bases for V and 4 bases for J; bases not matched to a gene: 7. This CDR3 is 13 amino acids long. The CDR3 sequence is CSDCLAGLETQYF. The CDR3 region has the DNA TGCAGCGATTGTCTAGCGGGATTAGAGACCCAGTACTTC.

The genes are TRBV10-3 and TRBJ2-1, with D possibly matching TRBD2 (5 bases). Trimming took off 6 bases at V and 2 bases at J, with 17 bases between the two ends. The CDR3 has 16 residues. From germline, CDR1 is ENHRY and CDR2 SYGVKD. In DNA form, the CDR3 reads TGTGCCATCAGGACCTCAGTGGGAGCCCCCTACAATGAGCAGTTCTTC. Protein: CAIRTSVGAPYNEQFF.

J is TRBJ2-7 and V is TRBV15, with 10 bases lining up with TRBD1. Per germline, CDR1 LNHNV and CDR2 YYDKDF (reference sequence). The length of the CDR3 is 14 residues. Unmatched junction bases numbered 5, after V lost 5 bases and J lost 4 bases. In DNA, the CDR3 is TGTGCCACCAGCCCCCGGGACAGGGGATACGAGCAGTACTTC. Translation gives CATSPRDRGYEQYF. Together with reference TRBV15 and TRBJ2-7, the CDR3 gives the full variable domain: DAMVIQNPRYQVTQFGKPVTLSCSQTLNHNVMYWYQQKSSQAPKLLFHYYDKDFNNEADTPDNFQSRRPNTSFCFLDIRSPGLGDTAMYLCATSPRDRGYEQYFGPGTRLTVT.

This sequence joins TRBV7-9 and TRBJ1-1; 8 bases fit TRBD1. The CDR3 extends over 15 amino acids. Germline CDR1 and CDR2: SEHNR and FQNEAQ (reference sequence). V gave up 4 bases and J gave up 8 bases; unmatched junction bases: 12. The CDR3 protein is CASSSWGQAFLEAFF. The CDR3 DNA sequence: TGTGCCAGCAGCTCCTGGGGACAGGCTTTTCTAGAAGCTTTCTTT.

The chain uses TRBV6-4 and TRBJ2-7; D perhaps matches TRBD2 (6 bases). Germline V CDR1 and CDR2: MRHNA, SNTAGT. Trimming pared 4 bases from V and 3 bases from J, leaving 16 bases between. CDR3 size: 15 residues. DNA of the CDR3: TGTGCCAGCAGTGTATCCGGGACTGGGCTCTACGAGCAGTACTTC. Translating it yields CASSVSGTGLYEQYF.

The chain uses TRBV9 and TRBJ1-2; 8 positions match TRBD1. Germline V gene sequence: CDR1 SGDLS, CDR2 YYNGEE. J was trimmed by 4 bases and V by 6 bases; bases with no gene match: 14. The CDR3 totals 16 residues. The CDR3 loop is CASTHGQGSTGYGYTF. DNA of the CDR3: TGTGCCAGCACCCACGGACAGGGCTCCACAGGCTATGGCTACACCTTC.

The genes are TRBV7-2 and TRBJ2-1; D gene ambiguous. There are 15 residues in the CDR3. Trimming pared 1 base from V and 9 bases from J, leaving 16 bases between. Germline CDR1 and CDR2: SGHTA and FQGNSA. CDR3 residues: CASSLDLWGGSEQFF. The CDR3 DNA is TGTGCCAGCAGCTTAGACCTTTGGGGTGGAAGTGAGCAGTTCTTC.

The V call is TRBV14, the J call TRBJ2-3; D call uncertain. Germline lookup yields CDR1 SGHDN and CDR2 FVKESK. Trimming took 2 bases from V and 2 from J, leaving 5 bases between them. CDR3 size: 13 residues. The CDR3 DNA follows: TGTGCCAGCAGCCAAATATTCACAGATACGCAGTATTTT. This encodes CASSQIFTDTQYF.

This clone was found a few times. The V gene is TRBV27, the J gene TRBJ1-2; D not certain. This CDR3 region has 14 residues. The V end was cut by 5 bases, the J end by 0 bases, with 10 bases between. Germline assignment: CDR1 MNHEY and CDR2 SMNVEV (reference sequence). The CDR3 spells CASSPSIPNYGYTF. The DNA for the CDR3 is TGTGCCAGCAGTCCTTCTATTCCTAACTATGGCTACACCTTC.

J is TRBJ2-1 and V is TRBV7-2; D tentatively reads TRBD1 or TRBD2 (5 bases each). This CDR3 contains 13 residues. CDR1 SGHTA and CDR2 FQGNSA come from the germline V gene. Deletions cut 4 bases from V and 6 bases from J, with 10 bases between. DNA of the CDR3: TGTGCCAGCAGCTCCGGGGCCTTCAATGAGCAGTTCTTC. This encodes CASSSGAFNEQFF.

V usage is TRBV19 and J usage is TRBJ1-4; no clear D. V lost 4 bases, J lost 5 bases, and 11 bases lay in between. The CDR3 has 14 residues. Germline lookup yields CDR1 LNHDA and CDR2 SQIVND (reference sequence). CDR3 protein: CASSKNGGNEKLFF. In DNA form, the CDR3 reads TGTGCCAGTAGTAAAAACGGAGGGAATGAAAAACTGTTTTTT.

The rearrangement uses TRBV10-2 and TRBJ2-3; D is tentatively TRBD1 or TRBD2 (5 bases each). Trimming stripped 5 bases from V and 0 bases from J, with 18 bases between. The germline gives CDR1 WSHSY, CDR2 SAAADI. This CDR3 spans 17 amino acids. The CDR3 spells CASSRWGSRDSTDTQYF. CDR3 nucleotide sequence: TGCGCCAGCAGTCGATGGGGCAGCCGGGATAGCACAGATACGCAGTATTTT.

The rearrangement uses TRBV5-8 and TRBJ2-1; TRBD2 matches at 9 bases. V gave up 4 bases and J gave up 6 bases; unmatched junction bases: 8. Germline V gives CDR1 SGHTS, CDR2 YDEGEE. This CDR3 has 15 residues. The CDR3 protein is CASSPGTSHSNEQFF. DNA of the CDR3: TGTGCCAGCAGCCCCGGGACTAGCCACTCCAATGAGCAGTTCTTC.

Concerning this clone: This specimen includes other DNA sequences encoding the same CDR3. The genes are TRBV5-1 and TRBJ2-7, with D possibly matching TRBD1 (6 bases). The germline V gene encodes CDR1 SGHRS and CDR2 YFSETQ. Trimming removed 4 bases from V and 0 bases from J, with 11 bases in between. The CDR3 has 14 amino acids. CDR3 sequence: CASSPTGNSYEQYF. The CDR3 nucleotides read TGCGCCAGCAGCCCGACAGGCAACTCCTACGAGCAGTACTTC.

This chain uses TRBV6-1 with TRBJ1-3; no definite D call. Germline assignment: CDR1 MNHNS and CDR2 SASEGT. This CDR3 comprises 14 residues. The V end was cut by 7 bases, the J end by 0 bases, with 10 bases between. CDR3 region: CASTGEGSGNTIYF. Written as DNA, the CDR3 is TGTGCCAGCACAGGCGAGGGCTCTGGAAACACCATATATTTT.

The CDR3 nucleotides are TGCGCCAGCAGCCAAGGGATCTGGGAGGGGCGGACTGAAGCTTTCTTT. Residues: CASSQGIWEGRTEAFF. This chain connects TRBV4-1 to TRBJ1-1, with a weak D call TRBD1 (5 bases). The V gene's germline CDR1 is MGHRA and CDR2 YSYEKL. Trimming shortened V by 1 base and J by 5 bases, and 17 bases separated the two germline ends. The CDR3 is made up of 16 amino acids.

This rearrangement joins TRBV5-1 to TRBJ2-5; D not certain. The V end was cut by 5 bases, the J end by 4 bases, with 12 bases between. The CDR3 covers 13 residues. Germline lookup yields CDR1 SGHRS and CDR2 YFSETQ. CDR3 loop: CASRGDSPETQYF. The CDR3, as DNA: TGCGCCAGCAGAGGAGACTCCCCAGAGACCCAGTACTTC.

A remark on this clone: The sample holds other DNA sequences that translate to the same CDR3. The CDR3 DNA reads TGTGCCAGCAGCTTAGCCGGGGGGCCCTACAATGAGCAGTTCTTC. Its translation: CASSLAGGPYNEQFF. This rearrangement joins TRBV7-2 to TRBJ2-1; the D gene is possibly TRBD2 (7 bases). The germline CDR1 and CDR2 sequences are SGHTA and FQGNSA. This CDR3 spans 15 amino acids. The ends were cut back, 0 bases at V and 2 bases at J, with 8 bases in the middle.

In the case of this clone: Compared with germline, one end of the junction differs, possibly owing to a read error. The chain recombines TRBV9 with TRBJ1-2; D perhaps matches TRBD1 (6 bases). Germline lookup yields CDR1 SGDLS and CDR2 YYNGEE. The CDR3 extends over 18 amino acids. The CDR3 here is CASSAILGRQAPNYDYTF. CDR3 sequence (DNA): TGTGCCAGCAGCGCCATCCTGGGTCGACAGGCACCTAACTATGACTACACCTTC.

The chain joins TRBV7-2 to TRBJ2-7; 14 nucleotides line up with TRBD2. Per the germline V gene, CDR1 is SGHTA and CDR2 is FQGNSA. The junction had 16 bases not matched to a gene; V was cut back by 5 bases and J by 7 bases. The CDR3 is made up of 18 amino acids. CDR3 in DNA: TGTGCCAGCAGCCCTCGGACTAGCGGGAGGTCATCTCTGGGGGAGCAGTACTTC. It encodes CASSPRTSGRSSLGEQYF. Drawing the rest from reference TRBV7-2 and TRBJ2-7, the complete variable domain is GAGVSQSPSNKVTEKGKDVELRCDPISGHTALYWYRQSLGQGLEFLIYFQGNSAPDKSGLPSDRFSAERTGGSVSTLTIQRTQQEDSAVYLCASSPRTSGRSSLGEQYFGPGTRLTVT.

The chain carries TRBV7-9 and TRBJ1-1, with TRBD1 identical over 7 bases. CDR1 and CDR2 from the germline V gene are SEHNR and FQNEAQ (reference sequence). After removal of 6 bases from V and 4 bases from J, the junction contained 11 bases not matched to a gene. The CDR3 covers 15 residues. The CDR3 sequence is CASRTNTGQPTEAFF. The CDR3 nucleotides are TGTGCCAGCAGAACTAATACGGGACAGCCCACTGAAGCTTTCTTT. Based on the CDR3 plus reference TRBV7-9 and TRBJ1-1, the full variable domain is DTGVSQNPRHKITKRGQNVTFRCDPISEHNRLYWYRQTLGQGPEFLTYFQNEAQLEKSRLLSDRFSAERPKGSFSTLEIQRTEQGDSAMYLCASRTNTGQPTEAFFGQGTRLTVV.

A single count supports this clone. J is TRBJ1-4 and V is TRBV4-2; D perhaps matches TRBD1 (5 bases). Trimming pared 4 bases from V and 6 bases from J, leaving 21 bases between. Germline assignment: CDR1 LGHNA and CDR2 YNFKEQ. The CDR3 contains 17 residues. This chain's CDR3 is CASSPSGTHLRDEKLFF. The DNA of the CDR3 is TGTGCCAGCAGCCCGTCCGGGACTCACTTAAGGGATGAAAAACTGTTTTTT.

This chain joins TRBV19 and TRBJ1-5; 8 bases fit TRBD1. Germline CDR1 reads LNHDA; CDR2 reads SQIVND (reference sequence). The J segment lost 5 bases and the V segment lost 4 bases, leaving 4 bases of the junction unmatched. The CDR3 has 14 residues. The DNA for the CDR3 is TGTGCCAGTAGTAGGGACAGGACCTATCAGCCCCAGCATTTT. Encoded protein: CASSRDRTYQPQHF. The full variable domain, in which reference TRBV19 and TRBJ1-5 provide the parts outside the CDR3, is DGGITQSPKYLFRKEGQNVTLSCEQNLNHDAMYWYRQDPGQGLRLIYYSQIVNDFQKGDIAEGYSVSREKKESFPLTVTSAQKNPTAFYLCASSRDRTYQPQHFGDGTRLSIL.

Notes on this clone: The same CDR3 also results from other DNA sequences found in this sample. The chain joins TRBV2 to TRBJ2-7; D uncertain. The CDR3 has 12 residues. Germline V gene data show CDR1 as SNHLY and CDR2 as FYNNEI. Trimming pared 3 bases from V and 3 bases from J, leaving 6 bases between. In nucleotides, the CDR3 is TGTGCCAGCAGTGACCGAGACTACGAGCAGTACTTC. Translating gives CASSDRDYEQYF. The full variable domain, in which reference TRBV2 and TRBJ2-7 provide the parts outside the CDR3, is EPEVTQTPSHQVTQMGQEVILRCVPISNHLYFYWYRQILGQKVEFLVSFYNNEISEKSEIFDDQFSVERPDGSNFTLKIRSTKLEDSAMYFCASSDRDYEQYFGPGTRLTVT.

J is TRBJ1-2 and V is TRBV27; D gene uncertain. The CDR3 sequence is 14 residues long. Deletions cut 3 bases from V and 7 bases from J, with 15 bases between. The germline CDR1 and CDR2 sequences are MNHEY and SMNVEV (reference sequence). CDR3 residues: CASSFREIGSGYTF. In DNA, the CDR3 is TGTGCCAGCAGTTTTCGGGAGATCGGCTCTGGCTACACCTTC.